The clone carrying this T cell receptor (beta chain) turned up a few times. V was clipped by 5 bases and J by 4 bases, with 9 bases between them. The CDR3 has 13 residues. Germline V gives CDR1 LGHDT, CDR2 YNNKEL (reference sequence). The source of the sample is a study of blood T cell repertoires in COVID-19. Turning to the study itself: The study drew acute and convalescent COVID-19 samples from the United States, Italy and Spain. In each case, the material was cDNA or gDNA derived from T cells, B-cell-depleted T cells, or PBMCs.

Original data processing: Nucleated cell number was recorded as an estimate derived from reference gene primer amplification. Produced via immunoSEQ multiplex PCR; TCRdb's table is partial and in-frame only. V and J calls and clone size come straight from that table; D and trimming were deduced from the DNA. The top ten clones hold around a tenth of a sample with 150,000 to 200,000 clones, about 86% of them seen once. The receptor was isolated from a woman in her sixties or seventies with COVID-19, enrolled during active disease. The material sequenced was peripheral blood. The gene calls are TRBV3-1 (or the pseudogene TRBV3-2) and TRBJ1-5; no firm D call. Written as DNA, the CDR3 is TGTGCCAGCAGCGCTACCCTAAATCAGCCCCAGCATTTT. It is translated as CASSATLNQPQHF.